This entry is about one T cell receptor (beta chain). Its antigen remains unknown. These data originate in a study of T-cell memory formation after mild COVID-19. Regarding the study as a whole: Contracting CD8+ clones were enriched in EMRA, CD4+ mainly in CM and EM. The SARS-CoV-2 specificity of second-wave clones reaching peak at day 37 remained unverified. Contracting clones, day 15 to 85, had balanced CD4/CD8, and later expanders favored CD4+. The appearance of some responding clones in pre-infection memory suggested that cross-reactive memory joined.

TCRdb processed the 5' RACE reads anew with MiXCR; each CDR3 protein has one entry. The data contain around 200,000 distinct CDR3 sequences, around 9.5% of them seen just once; the ten biggest clones take up roughly 3.5%. The V gene's germline CDR1 is SGHTA and CDR2 FQGNSA. The CDR3 is 15 amino acids. V lost 1 base and J 4 bases, leaving 13 bases between the germline ends. The sequenced sample was PBMCs or a T cell subset sorted from them (not recorded which). This TCR was sampled from a man aged 18 to 29 who had mild COVID-19 (a few samples of this study predate the infection). Cell type and time point are not known. The chain is built from TRBV7-2 and TRBJ1-2; D perhaps matches TRBD1 (5 bases). DNA of the CDR3: TGTGCCAGCAGCTTAGGTACAGGCCGCCTCTATGGCTACACCTTC. It encodes CASSLGTGRLYGYTF.